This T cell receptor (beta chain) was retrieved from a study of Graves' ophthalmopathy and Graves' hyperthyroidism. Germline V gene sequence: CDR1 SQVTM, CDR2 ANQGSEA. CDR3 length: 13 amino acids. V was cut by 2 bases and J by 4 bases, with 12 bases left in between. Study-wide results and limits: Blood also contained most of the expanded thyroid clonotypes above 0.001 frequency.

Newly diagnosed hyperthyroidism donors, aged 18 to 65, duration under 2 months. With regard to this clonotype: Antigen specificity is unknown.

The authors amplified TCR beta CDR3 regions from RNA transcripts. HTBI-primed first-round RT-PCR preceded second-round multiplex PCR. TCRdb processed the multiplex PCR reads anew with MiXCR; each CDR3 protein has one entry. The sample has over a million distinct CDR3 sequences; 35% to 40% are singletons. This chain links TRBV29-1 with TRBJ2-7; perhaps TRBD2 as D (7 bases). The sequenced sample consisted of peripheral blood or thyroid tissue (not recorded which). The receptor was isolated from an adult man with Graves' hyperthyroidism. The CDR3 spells CSVERGGGYEQYF. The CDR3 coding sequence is TGCAGCGTTGAACGAGGGGGGGGGTACGAGCAGTACTTC.